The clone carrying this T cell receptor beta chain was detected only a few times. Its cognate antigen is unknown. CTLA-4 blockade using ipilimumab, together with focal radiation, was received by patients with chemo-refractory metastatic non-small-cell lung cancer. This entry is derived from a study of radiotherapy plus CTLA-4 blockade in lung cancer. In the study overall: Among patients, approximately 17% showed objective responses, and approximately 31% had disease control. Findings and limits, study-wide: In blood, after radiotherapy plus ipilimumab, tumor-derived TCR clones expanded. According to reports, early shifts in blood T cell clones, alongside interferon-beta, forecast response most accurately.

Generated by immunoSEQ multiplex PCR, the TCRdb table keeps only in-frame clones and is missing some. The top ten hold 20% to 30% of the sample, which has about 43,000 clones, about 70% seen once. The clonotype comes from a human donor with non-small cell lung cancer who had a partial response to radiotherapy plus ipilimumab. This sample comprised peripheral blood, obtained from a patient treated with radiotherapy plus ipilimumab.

In DNA form, the CDR3 reads TGTGCCAGCAGCTTGAGTGGCGGTAGCACAGATACGCAGTATTTT. The encoded protein is CASSLSGGSTDTQYF. V is TRBV5-4 and J is TRBJ2-3, with D unclear. Trimming took off 1 base at V and 0 bases at J, with 9 bases between the two ends. Looked up from germline, CDR1 is SGHNT and CDR2 is YYREEE (reference sequence). The CDR3 covers 15 residues.